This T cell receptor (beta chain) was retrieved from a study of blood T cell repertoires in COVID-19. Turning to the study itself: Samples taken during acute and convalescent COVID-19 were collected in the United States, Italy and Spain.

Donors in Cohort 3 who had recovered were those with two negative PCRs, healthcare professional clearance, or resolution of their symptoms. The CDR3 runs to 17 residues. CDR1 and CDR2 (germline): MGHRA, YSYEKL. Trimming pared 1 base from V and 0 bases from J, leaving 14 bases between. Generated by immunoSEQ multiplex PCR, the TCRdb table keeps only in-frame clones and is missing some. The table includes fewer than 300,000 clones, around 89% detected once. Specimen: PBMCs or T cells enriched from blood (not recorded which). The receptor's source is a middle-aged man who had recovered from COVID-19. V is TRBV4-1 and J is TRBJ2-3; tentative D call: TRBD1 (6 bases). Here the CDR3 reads CASSQAPTGASTDTQYF. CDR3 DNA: TGCGCCAGCAGCCAAGCCCCGACAGGAGCTAGCACAGATACGCAGTATTTT.